The clone carrying this TCR beta chain was seen ten or more times. What it binds is unknown. Researchers prepared the TCRbeta library using unique molecular identifiers, the study reports. MiXCR was run by TCRdb on the PCR reads, yielding one entry per CDR3 protein. The sample holds about 580,000 distinct CDR3 sequences, under 25% seen once. This sample stems from a study of T-cell reconstitution after alpha-beta-depleted transplantation in children. Whole-study results and caveats: In some patients, recipient T cells and intrathymic progenitors surviving conditioning explained high day-60 diversity.

V lost 1 base and J 1 base, leaving 5 bases between the germline ends. CDR1 is SGHKS, CDR2 YYEKEE, per germline (reference sequence). The CDR3 extends over 13 amino acids. Sequencing used PBMCs, mostly from graft donor cells, obtained 360 days after TCRalphabeta/CD19-depleted stem cell transplant. The chain uses TRBV5-5 and TRBJ1-1; D unresolved. This sequence originates from a boy in the first two years of life who had a stem cell transplant for acute myeloid leukemia, so the T cells may come from the graft donor. The CDR3 bases are TGTGCCAGCAGCTTGCTAACGAACACTGAAGCTTTCTTT. This codes for CASSLLTNTEAFF. Full variable domain (remainder filled in from reference TRBV5-5 and TRBJ1-1): DAGVTQSPTHLIKTRGQQVTLRCSPISGHKSVSWYQQVLGQGPQFIFQYYEKEERGRGNFPDRFSARQFPNYSSELNVNALLLGDSALYLCASSLLTNTEAFFGQGTRLTVV.